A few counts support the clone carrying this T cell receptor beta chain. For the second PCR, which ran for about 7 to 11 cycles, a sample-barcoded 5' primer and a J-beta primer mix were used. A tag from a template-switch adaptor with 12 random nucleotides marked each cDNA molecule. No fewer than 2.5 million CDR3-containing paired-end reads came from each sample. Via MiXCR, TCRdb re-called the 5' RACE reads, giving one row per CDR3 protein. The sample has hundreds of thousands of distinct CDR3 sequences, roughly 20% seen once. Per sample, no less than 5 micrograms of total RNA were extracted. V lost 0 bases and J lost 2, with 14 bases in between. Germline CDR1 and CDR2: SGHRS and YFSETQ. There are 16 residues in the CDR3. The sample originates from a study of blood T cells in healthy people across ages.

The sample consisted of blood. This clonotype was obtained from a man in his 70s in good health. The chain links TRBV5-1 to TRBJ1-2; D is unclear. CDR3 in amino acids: CASSLAVWQSNYGYTF. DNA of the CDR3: TGCGCCAGCAGCTTGGCCGTGTGGCAATCCAACTATGGCTACACCTTC. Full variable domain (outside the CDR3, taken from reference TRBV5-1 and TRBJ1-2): KAGVTQTPRYLIKTRGQQVTLSCSPISGHRSVSWYQQTPGQGLQFLFEYFSETQRNKGNFPGRFSGRQFSNSRSEMNVSTLELGDSALYLCASSLAVWQSNYGYTFGSGTRLTVV.